Listed below are T cell receptor beta chains from one sample, sequenced in a study of CD8 T cells in Susac syndrome. MiXCR, applied by TCRdb to the immunoSEQ multiplex PCR reads, yields one record per CDR3 protein. The table includes about 100,000 distinct CDR3 sequences, around 95% detected once. Sequencing was done on a sample of CD8+ T cells from PBMCs. All receptors derive from a human donor with Susac syndrome. Both conserved end residues are part of each CDR3. D genes are given only for firm matches. For some rows the clone size is stated as once, few or many, or as a class when expanded; others skip it.

size,V,J,D,DNA,CDR3
.,TRBV29-1,TRBJ1-3,.,TGCAGCGTTGGGTTACAAAGCTCTGGAAACACCATATATTTT,CSVGLQSSGNTIYF
.,TRBV29-1,TRBJ1-1,.,TGCAGCGTGCGACAGGTATTGAACACTGAAGCTTTCTTT,CSVRQVLNTEAFF
.,TRBV9,TRBJ2-7,.,TGTGCCAGCAGCCCAAAGGTCGGGTTCGTCGAGCAGTACTTC,CASSPKVGFVEQYF
few,TRBV24-1,TRBJ1-2,.,TGTGCCACCCGTCGGGGTGGGAACGGGGGCTACACCTTC,CATRRGGNGGYTF
.,TRBV28,TRBJ2-2,.,TGTGCCAGCAGCGATCGGGGTGGACAAGGGGAGCTGTTTTTT,CASSDRGGQGELFF
.,TRBV7-2,TRBJ2-4,.,TGTGCCAGCAGCTTAGATAGCGACGGGGTCCTAGCCAAAAACATTCAGTACTTC,CASSLDSDGVLAKNIQYF
.,TRBV9,TRBJ2-2,.,TGTGCCAGCAGCGGCGAAACCGGGGAGCTGTTTTTT,CASSGETGELFF
.,TRBV27,TRBJ1-1,.,TGTGCCAGCAGGATAGGAGGGAGTGAAGCTTTCTTT,CASRIGGSEAFF
.,TRBV5-6,TRBJ2-1,.,TGTGCCAGCAGCTTGGTGTCGAGGAGTGAGCAGTTCTTC,CASSLVSRSEQFF
.,TRBV4-1,TRBJ2-7,.,TGCGCCAGCAGCCAAGGAAAACCCCAGCCTCCCTACGAGCAGTACTTC,CASSQGKPQPPYEQYF
.,TRBV29-1,TRBJ2-1,.,TGCAGCGTTGAGATCCCCCCCGGGCGGAGGGGGAATGAGCAGTTCTTC,CSVEIPPGRRGNEQFF
.,TRBV4-1,TRBJ2-5,.,TGCGCCAGCAGCCAAGTATGGGGCCTAGAGACCCAGTACTTC,CASSQVWGLETQYF
.,TRBV29-1,TRBJ1-2,TRBD1,TGCAGCGTCCCCCGCGGACAGGGAAATAACTATGGCTACACCTTC,CSVPRGQGNNYGYTF
once,TRBV27,TRBJ2-5,.,TGTGCCAGCAGGTCGCAAGCGACCCAGTACTTC,CASRSQATQYF
.,TRBV12-3/TRBV12-4,TRBJ1-2,TRBD1,TGTGCCAGCAATAGGGGGCATGGGAACTATGGCTACACCTTC,CASNRGHGNYGYTF
once,TRBV9,TRBJ2-3,.,TGTGCCAGCAGCTTCCAAGATACGCAGTATTTT,CASSFQDTQYF
.,TRBV23-1,TRBJ2-2,.,TGCGCCAGCAGTCAATCAGGGGACGGAGCGAACACCGGGGAGCTGTTTTTT,CASSQSGDGANTGELFF
.,TRBV27,TRBJ2-7,.,TGTGCCAGCAGTTTATCGGAAGGGGCTGCGGTGTACGAGCAGTACTTC,CASSLSEGAAVYEQYF
.,TRBV9,TRBJ2-1,TRBD1,TGTGCCAGCAGCGAACCGGGACAGGGAGGCGACAATGAGCAGTTCTTC,CASSEPGQGGDNEQFF
.,TRBV12-3/TRBV12-4,TRBJ2-2,.,TGTGCCAGCAGTTTAGTACCTAGGGGAACCGGGGAGCTGTTTTTT,CASSLVPRGTGELFF
.,TRBV29-1,TRBJ2-1,.,TGCAGCGTTGATCTCAGGGATGAGCAGTTCTTC,CSVDLRDEQFF
.,TRBV7-3,TRBJ2-5,TRBD2,TGTGCCAGCAGCCCCGGGAAGCTAGCGGGGGCACAAGAGACCCAGTACTTC,CASSPGKLAGAQETQYF
once,TRBV11-2,TRBJ2-6,.,TGTGCCAGCAGCTTAGATCTTAGCGTCATCTCTGGGGCCAACGTCCTGACTTTC,CASSLDLSVISGANVLTF
.,TRBV20-1,TRBJ2-7,.,TGCACCCCCGGTCTGCTGAGCTCCTACGAGCAGTACTTC,CTPGLLSSYEQYF
.,TRBV2,TRBJ1-1,TRBD1,TGTGCCAGCAGTGAGGGGGACAGCATGAACACTGAAGCTTTCTTT,CASSEGDSMNTEAFF
.,TRBV12-3/TRBV12-4,TRBJ2-1,TRBD2,TGTGCCAGCAGTTGGGTAAGCGGGAGGAGTATCTACAATGAGCAGTTCTTC,CASSWVSGRSIYNEQFF
.,TRBV29-1,TRBJ2-7,TRBD1,TGCAGCGTTGACGGACAGGGAGAAACCTACGAGCAGTACTTC,CSVDGQGETYEQYF
.,TRBV4-1,TRBJ2-3,.,TGCGCCAGCAGCCAAGGGCCTCAGATGGGGAACACAGATACGCAGTATTTT,CASSQGPQMGNTDTQYF
.,TRBV24-1,TRBJ2-1,.,TGTGCCACCAGTGGCCGAGGTTCCAATGAGCAGTTCTTC,CATSGRGSNEQFF
few,TRBV12-3/TRBV12-4,TRBJ2-2,.,TGTGCCAGCAGCCCCACAGGGAACACCGGGGAGCTGTTTTTT,CASSPTGNTGELFF
.,TRBV5-1,TRBJ2-6,.,TGCGCCAGCAGCCCCGGGTCTGGGGCCAACGTCCTGACTTTC,CASSPGSGANVLTF
.,TRBV20-1,TRBJ2-1,.,TGCAGTGCTAGTGACAATGAGCAGTTCTTC,CSASDNEQFF
.,TRBV29-1,TRBJ1-2,.,TGCAGCGTTGAAGATTTGCCCCCGGGGGGGACGTTTGGCTACACCTTC,CSVEDLPPGGTFGYTF
.,TRBV27,TRBJ1-2,.,TGTGCCAGCAGCCACGGGCGACAGCATGGCTACACCTTC,CASSHGRQHGYTF
.,TRBV14,TRBJ2-7,TRBD1,TGTGCCAGCAGCCAAATGGGACAGGGGATCGGGCAGTACTTC,CASSQMGQGIGQYF
.,TRBV28,TRBJ2-7,TRBD1,TGTGCCAGCAGGACCCCGGGACAGTCTTACTCCTACGAGCAGTACTTC,CASRTPGQSYSYEQYF
.,TRBV29-1,TRBJ2-1,TRBD1,TGCAGCGTTTGGACAGGGGAGTTCAATGAGCAGTTCTTC,CSVWTGEFNEQFF
once,TRBV25-1,TRBJ2-7,.,TGTGCCAGCACGGGTGAGACCGGGACTTATTCCTACGAGCAGTACTTC,CASTGETGTYSYEQYF
.,TRBV27,TRBJ2-7,TRBD2,TGTGCCAGCAGTTTAGTGACTAGCGGGAGTTCTAGCGAGCAGTACTTC,CASSLVTSGSSSEQYF
once,TRBV20-1,TRBJ2-3,TRBD2,TGCAGTGCTAACCGGGGGGGCCTCACAGATACGCAGTATTTT,CSANRGGLTDTQYF
.,TRBV3-1,TRBJ1-6,.,TGTGCCAGCAGCCCCCTTGCCGGGGCCGTTAATTCACCCCTCCACTTT,CASSPLAGAVNSPLHF
.,TRBV10-3,TRBJ1-6,.,TGTGCCATCAGCCCCGCATACTCTAATTCACCCCTCCACTTT,CAISPAYSNSPLHF
.,TRBV29-1,TRBJ2-1,TRBD2,TGCAGCGTTGAAGGGGCTAGCGGACTCTACAATGAGCAGTTCTTC,CSVEGASGLYNEQFF
.,TRBV4-1,TRBJ2-3,.,TGCGCCAGCAGCCATGAACCTCGAGATACGCAGTATTTT,CASSHEPRDTQYF
.,TRBV5-6,TRBJ2-5,.,TGTGCCAGCACGGCAGGGGTTGTCCAAGAGACCCAGTACTTC,CASTAGVVQETQYF
.,TRBV6-4,TRBJ2-3,.,TGTGCCAGCAGTGAGCTTTCGAGTACAGATACGCAGTATTTT,CASSELSSTDTQYF
.,TRBV23-1,TRBJ2-3,.,TGCGCCAGCAGTCAATCGAGAGGGTGCCAGAGATTGGATACGCAGTATTTT,CASSQSRGCQRLDTQYF
.,TRBV13,TRBJ2-1,.,TGTGCCAGCAGCTTAGAGGCCGGACTTTACAATGAGCAGTTCTTC,CASSLEAGLYNEQFF
.,TRBV2,TRBJ1-2,.,TGTGCCAGCAGTGTACGGGGTCTCCCGCGGGGCTACACCTTC,CASSVRGLPRGYTF